What follows are 7 T cell receptor beta chains derived from one specimen sequenced in a study of T cells in Graves' hyperthyroidism and ophthalmopathy. Researchers took RNA transcripts and amplified the TCR beta CDR3 regions from them. Using the HTBI primer set, a first-round RT-PCR was run on the TCR CDR3. TCRdb called the multiplex PCR reads again in MiXCR, with one record for every CDR3 protein. The sample has around 600,000 distinct CDR3 sequences, more than 12% seen once; the top ten hold around 13%. The sample comprised blood. These TCRs come from a woman aged 45-59 years with Graves' ophthalmopathy.

Ten or more counts support this clonotype. The chain employs TRBV12-3 or TRBV12-4 and TRBJ2-7, with unresolved D. The V and J ends lost 3 bases and 2 bases respectively, with 8 bases between them. The length of the CDR3 is 13 residues. For the CDR3, the DNA is TGTGCCAGCAGTTTTGCAAAAACCTACGAGCAGTACTTC. Residues: CASSFAKTYEQYF.

As regards this clonotype: This sequence may be a read error, since a much larger clone differs from it by one base. This sequence joins TRBV5-4 and TRBJ2-5; D is undetermined. The CDR3 sequence is 14 residues long. From germline, CDR1 is SGHNT and CDR2 YYREEE (reference sequence). V was pared by 2 bases and J by 5 bases, with 13 bases between. The CDR3: CASSFFRSSETQYF. In DNA form, the CDR3 reads TGTGCCAGCAGCTTTTTTCGCAGTTCGGAGACCCAGTACTTC.

Many counts were recorded for this clonotype. The V call is TRBV20-1, the J call TRBJ2-2; 7 bases agree with TRBD1. The CDR3 extends over 15 amino acids. J gave up 3 bases and V 2 bases, and 6 bases lay outside the gene matches. Germline values: CDR1 DFQATT, CDR2 SNEGSKA (reference sequence). The CDR3 region is CSARPGQWDTGELFF. Written as DNA, the CDR3 is TGCAGTGCTAGACCGGGACAGTGGGACACCGGGGAGCTGTTTTTT.

This clonotype came up many times. The chain couples TRBV19 to TRBJ1-2; D perhaps matches TRBD1 (6 bases). Germline lookup yields CDR1 LNHDA and CDR2 SQIVND (reference sequence). This CDR3 spans 14 amino acids. The germline V and J ends were trimmed by 4 bases and 0 bases, with 9 bases remaining between them. The CDR3 is CASSSRQANYGYTF. DNA of the CDR3: TGTGCCAGTAGTAGCAGACAGGCTAACTATGGCTACACCTTC.

In this sample, this clonotype turned up a few times. The chain is built from TRBV7-9 and TRBJ1-5; a weak D match, TRBD1 (5 bases). The CDR3 sequence is 16 residues long. CDR1 is SEHNR and CDR2 is FQNEAQ in the germline V gene (reference sequence). V dropped 1 base and J dropped 7 bases, with 17 bases sitting between them. The CDR3 DNA reads TGTGCCAGCAGCTTAGGAGTTGGGCAGGGTAAGCAGCCCCAGCATTTT. Translated: CASSLGVGQGKQPQHF. The entire variable domain, with the rest obtained from reference TRBV7-9 and TRBJ1-5, is as follows: DTGVSQNPRHKITKRGQNVTFRCDPISEHNRLYWYRQTLGQGPEFLTYFQNEAQLEKSRLLSDRFSAERPKGSFSTLEIQRTEQGDSAMYLCASSLGVGQGKQPQHFGDGTRLSIL.

This clonotype was seen repeatedly, ten times or more. This rearrangement joins TRBV12-3 or TRBV12-4 to TRBJ2-7; D could derive from TRBD1 or TRBD2 (5 bases each). The length of the CDR3 is 15 residues. Trimming removed 3 bases at V and 1 base at J, with 13 bases between. The CDR3 DNA follows: TGTGCCAGCAGTTTGTCAGACGGGGCATCCTACGAGCAGTACTTC. Protein sequence: CASSLSDGASYEQYF.

The J gene is TRBJ2-5, the V gene TRBV5-1; D ambiguous. The CDR3 loop spans 14 amino acids. The germline V gene has CDR1 SGHRS and CDR2 YFSETQ. The V end lost 0 bases, the J end lost 5 bases, and 11 bases lay between the germline ends. CDR3 in DNA: TGCGCCAGCAGCTTGGTGGGCTTTCGGGAGACCCAGTACTTC. It specifies CASSLVGFRETQYF.